This TCR beta chain was obtained from a study of patients and donors after allogeneic stem cell transplantation. This clonotype was picked up many times. The CDR3 runs to 15 residues. The germline V gene has CDR1 DFQATT and CDR2 SNEGSKA (reference sequence). The V gene lost 3 bases and the J gene lost 0 bases, with 13 bases spanning the gap. In TCRdb, the RT-PCR reads were re-called with MiXCR into one record per CDR3 protein. The sample lists 30,000 or so distinct CDR3 sequences; almost 7% were seen once. The genes are TRBV20-1 and TRBJ2-3, with D hard to call. Sequencing was done on a sample of blood, either unsorted or a sorted T cell fraction (not recorded which). This receptor was identified in a human donor who was either an allogeneic HSCT recipient or a stem cell or donor lymphocyte infusion donor (not recorded which). It is not recorded whose cells these are; they may come from a transplant donor. The CDR3 is CSASHRRLSTDTQYF. CDR3 sequence (DNA): TGCAGTGCTAGCCACCGAAGGCTAAGCACAGATACGCAGTATTTT.